The subject of this entry is one T cell receptor beta chain. Its antigen is undetermined. These data are taken from a study of CD8 T cells in ankylosing spondylitis. Overall study results and limits: Disease-associated clones were reportedly significantly overrepresented in matched ankylosing spondylitis synovial fluid. In synovial fluid and blood from reactive arthritis, some motif variants were previously reported.

One entry per CDR3 protein, called by TCRdb with MiXCR from the 5' RACE reads. In the table there are roughly 100,000 distinct CDR3 sequences, about 8% of which are singletons. The CDR3 length is 13 residues. The germline gives CDR1 DFQATT, CDR2 SNEGSKA (reference sequence). Trimming cost V 6 bases and J 2 bases; bases outside gene matches: 5. The chain uses TRBV20-1 and TRBJ2-3; 7 positions match TRBD1. The sequence was obtained from a male donor with ankylosing spondylitis or in good health (not recorded which). What was sequenced was blood, either unsorted or a sorted T cell fraction (not recorded which). CDR3 amino acids: CSAAGTVTDTQYF. In DNA, the CDR3 is TGCAGTGCAGCTGGGACAGTCACAGATACGCAGTATTTT.